These 25 T cell receptor beta chains were sequenced from one sample in a study of blood T cell repertoires in COVID-19. Measured with immunoSEQ multiplex PCR; TCRdb has only the in-frame clones, and not every one. Found here are some 270,000 clones, approximately 91% of them singletons; the top ten hold 2.2%. Material for sequencing was peripheral blood. These receptors were collected from a man aged 50 or older with acute or convalescent COVID-19.

The chain employs TRBV11-2 and TRBJ2-7; 7 bases line up with TRBD1. The CDR3 length is 16 residues. The V segment lost 1 base and the J segment 7 bases; nucleotides outside the gene matches: 13. Germline V gene lookup returns CDR1 SGHAT and CDR2 FQNNGV. The CDR3 region is CASSLGPGQRLREQYF. The DNA of the CDR3 is TGTGCCAGCAGCTTAGGCCCGGGACAGCGGTTGCGGGAGCAGTACTTC.

The chain has TRBV2 and TRBJ1-1; the match to TRBD1 covers 10 bases. Germline assignment: CDR1 SNHLY and CDR2 FYNNEI. V was clipped by 5 bases and J by 3 bases; unmatched bases: 6. CDR3 size: 15 residues. CDR3 DNA sequence: TGTGCCAGCAGTCAGACAGGGGGCAGCTACACTGAAGCTTTCTTT. Encoded protein: CASSQTGGSYTEAFF.

V and J are TRBV15 and TRBJ1-1, with unresolved D. V lost 0 bases, J lost 0 bases, and 2 bases lay in between. Germline V CDR1 and CDR2: LNHNV, YYDKDF (reference sequence). CDR3 length equals 13 residues. The CDR3 bases are TGTGCCACCAGCAGAGACTTGAACACTGAAGCTTTCTTT. Translating gives CATSRDLNTEAFF.

This chain links TRBV9 with TRBJ2-3, with D perhaps matching TRBD2 (5 bases). The CDR3 spans 15 residues. Trimming cost V 0 bases and J 2 bases, with 10 bases left between them. Germline CDR1 and CDR2: SGDLS and YYNGEE. CDR3: CASSVATGSTDTQYF. CDR3 coding DNA: TGTGCCAGCAGCGTAGCTACGGGATCCACAGATACGCAGTATTTT. Complete variable domain (other parts from reference TRBV9 and TRBJ2-3): DSGVTQTPKHLITATGQRVTLRCSPRSGDLSVYWYQQSLDQGLQFLIQYYNGEERAKGNILERFSAQQFPDLHSELNLSSLELGDSALYFCASSVATGSTDTQYFGPGTRLTVL.

The gene calls are TRBV10-2 and TRBJ2-2; D is possibly TRBD2 (6 bases). CDR3 length equals 13 residues. Per germline, CDR1 WSHSY and CDR2 SAAADI. V lost 10 bases and J 3 bases, leaving 12 bases between the germline ends. DNA of the CDR3: TGCGCCACAGCGGGTCGGGACACCGGGGAGCTGTTTTTT. Protein: CATAGRDTGELFF.

The DNA for the CDR3 is TGTGCCAGCAGAAGTACCGGGACAGGGGGAGATACGCAGTATTTT. Protein product: CASRSTGTGGDTQYF. The chain couples TRBV14 to TRBJ2-3; TRBD1 matches at 11 bases. Germline assignment: CDR1 SGHDN and CDR2 FVKESK. The V and J ends lost 6 bases and 5 bases, in that order; junction bases with no gene match: 7. The CDR3 extends over 15 amino acids.

The chain uses TRBV29-1 and TRBJ1-6, with 7 bases fitting TRBD1. Germline V CDR1 and CDR2: SQVTM, ANQGSEA. The CDR3 is made up of 13 amino acids. Trimming at V came to 4 bases and at J to 7 bases, leaving 4 bases not matched to a gene. The CDR3: CSVGTGTNSPLHF. The CDR3 region has the DNA TGCAGCGTTGGGACAGGAACCAATTCACCCCTCCACTTT.

The V gene is TRBV27, the J gene TRBJ1-5; a possible D gene is TRBD1 (5 bases). The CDR3 runs to 16 residues. Germline CDR1 reads MNHEY; CDR2 reads SMNVEV (reference sequence). The ends were cut back, 2 bases at V and 0 bases at J, with 11 bases in the middle. CDR3 protein: CASSLGAAYSNQPQHF. The CDR3 bases are TGTGCCAGCAGTTTAGGGGCAGCTTATAGCAATCAGCCCCAGCATTTT.

This chain joins TRBV9 and TRBJ1-2, with 10 bases that match TRBD1. The CDR3 covers 14 residues. Germline V gene lookup returns CDR1 SGDLS and CDR2 YYNGEE. J was trimmed by 2 bases and V by 3 bases; bases with no gene match: 1. CDR3 in amino acids: CASSEDRGNYGYTF. DNA of the CDR3: TGTGCCAGCAGCGAGGACAGGGGGAACTATGGCTACACCTTC.

The chain is built from TRBV7-6 and TRBJ2-3, with a tentative D call TRBD1 (6 bases). Trimming pared 1 base from V and 3 bases from J, leaving 17 bases between. Germline CDR1 and CDR2: SGHVS and FNYEAQ. This CDR3 has 17 amino acids. CDR3 in DNA: TGTGCCAGCAGCTTAGGGCCCCTGAGACAGGTTACAGATACGCAGTATTTT. Amino acid sequence: CASSLGPLRQVTDTQYF.

The V and J genes are TRBV4-2 and TRBJ2-1; 10 positions match TRBD1. Losses at the gene ends were 2 bases for V and 5 bases for J; bases not matched to a gene: 9. Germline V gene lookup returns CDR1 LGHNA and CDR2 YNFKEQ. This CDR3 is 17 amino acids long. CDR3 DNA sequence: TGTGCCAGCAGCCAAAAAGGCGACAGGGGGCATAACAATGAGCAGTTCTTC. Its protein product is CASSQKGDRGHNNEQFF.

CDR3 sequence reads: CASSQGGQMNTEAFF. The DNA for the CDR3 is TGTGCCAGCAGCCAAGGGGGACAGATGAACACTGAAGCTTTCTTT. This sequence joins TRBV3-1 (or the pseudogene TRBV3-2) and TRBJ1-1; 7 positions match TRBD1. The ends lost 1 base at V and 0 bases at J; junction bases unmatched: 2. This CDR3 has 15 residues. Germline-derived CDR1 and CDR2 are LGHDT and YNNKEL (reference sequence).

This chain uses TRBV5-6 with TRBJ1-1, with D unresolved. Germline CDR1 is SGHDT and CDR2 is YYEEEE. Trimming shortened V by 1 base and J by 3 bases, and 7 bases separated the two germline ends. The CDR3 totals 13 residues. CDR3 sequence: CASSLTRYTEAFF. DNA for the CDR3: TGTGCCAGCAGCTTGACTCGGTACACTGAAGCTTTCTTT.

This clone was observed a few times. This chain uses TRBV5-1 with TRBJ2-5, with D unresolved. Trimming pared 9 bases from V and 2 bases from J, leaving 11 bases between. There are 12 residues in the CDR3. Germline V gene data show CDR1 as SGHRS and CDR2 as YFSETQ. The CDR3 protein is CAKRGEQETQYF. Here the CDR3 DNA reads TGCGCCAAACGCGGCGAACAAGAGACCCAGTACTTC.

This chain joins TRBV5-8 and TRBJ2-1, with D maybe TRBD2 (6 bases). Germline V lookup: CDR1 SGHTS, CDR2 YDEGEE. CDR3 length equals 16 residues. V was clipped by 5 bases and J by 4 bases, with 19 bases between them. The CDR3 is CASSFTGLHVYNEQFF. The CDR3 DNA follows: TGTGCCAGCAGTTTCACAGGACTACATGTTTACAATGAGCAGTTCTTC. Combining the CDR3 with reference TRBV5-8 and TRBJ2-1 gives the whole variable domain EAGVTQSPTHLIKTRGQQATLRCSPISGHTSVYWYQQALGLGLQFLLWYDEGEERNRGNFPPRFSGRQFPNYSSELNVNALELEDSALYLCASSFTGLHVYNEQFFGPGTRLTVL.

The chain has TRBV11-2 and TRBJ2-7; D may be TRBD2 (5 bases). The CDR3 is 13 amino acids. V shed 3 bases and J shed 0 bases, with 6 bases lying between them. In germline, CDR1 is SGHAT, CDR2 FQNNGV. CDR3 sequence: CASSFRGSYEQYF. In nucleotides, the CDR3 is TGTGCCAGCAGCTTTCGGGGCTCCTACGAGCAGTACTTC.

The gene calls are TRBV5-1 and TRBJ2-3; possible D gene TRBD2, 6 bases. Germline CDR1 is SGHRS and CDR2 is YFSETQ. Trimming shortened V by 0 bases and J by 0 bases, and 11 bases separated the two germline ends. The CDR3 is 16 amino acids. CDR3 coding DNA: TGCGCCAGCAGCTTGGGGGACTGGCCTAGCACAGATACGCAGTATTTT. It codes for CASSLGDWPSTDTQYF.

This clone came up a few times. The chain is built from TRBV7-3 and TRBJ2-3; 7 nucleotides agree with TRBD1. V was clipped by 0 bases and J by 2 bases; unmatched bases: 2. CDR3 length: 15 residues. Germline values: CDR1 SGHTA, CDR2 FQGTGA. In nucleotides, the CDR3 is TGTGCCAGCAGCTTAACGGGACAGCACACAGATACGCAGTATTTT. It translates to CASSLTGQHTDTQYF.

In DNA, the CDR3 is TGCGCCAGCAGCTGGGACAGTCCGAACACTGAAGCTTTCTTT. Translated, it gives CASSWDSPNTEAFF. The genes are TRBV5-1 and TRBJ1-1; 7 positions match TRBD1. J lost 1 base, V lost 3 bases, and 3 bases had no gene match. CDR1 and CDR2 from the germline V gene are SGHRS and YFSETQ. This CDR3 is 14 amino acids long.

V gene TRBV6-2 or TRBV6-3 combines with J gene TRBJ1-5, with 8 bases that match TRBD1. Germline lookup yields CDR1 MNHEY and CDR2 SVGEGT. The CDR3 is 15 amino acids. With V trimmed by 4 bases and J by 7 bases, 9 bases remained unmatched. Written as DNA, the CDR3 is TGTGCCAGCAGTTGGAGCCTCAGGGGGCGACAGCCCCAGCATTTT. Translating gives CASSWSLRGRQPQHF.

The chain couples TRBV6-5 to TRBJ1-1; a possible D gene is TRBD1 (6 bases). The germline V gene has CDR1 MNHEY and CDR2 SVGAGI. The V end lost 7 bases, the J end lost 1 base, and 16 bases lay between the germline ends. The CDR3 length is 15 residues. The DNA of the CDR3 is TGTGCCAGCAAACCCCCGGGACACCAGAACACTGAAGCTTTCTTT. As protein: CASKPPGHQNTEAFF.

The chain recombines TRBV11-2 with TRBJ2-7, with a possible D match to TRBD1 (5 bases). There are 13 residues in the CDR3. CDR1 SGHAT and CDR2 FQNNGV come from the germline V gene. The V and J ends lost 7 bases and 5 bases respectively, with 15 bases between them. CDR3 DNA sequence: TGTGCCAGCACAAACGGCAGGGTCCACGAGCAGTACTTC. Its translation is CASTNGRVHEQYF.

This rearrangement joins TRBV2 to TRBJ1-2, with D maybe TRBD1 (6 bases). The CDR3 runs 12 residues. Trimming left V 7 bases short and J 8 bases short, with 14 bases between. Looked up from germline, CDR1 is SNHLY and CDR2 is FYNNEI. CDR3 coding DNA: TGTGCCAGCACAGGGGACCGTCGAGGCTACACCTTC. It specifies CASTGDRRGYTF.

The chain uses TRBV20-1 and TRBJ1-1; unclear D gene. Deletions cut 1 base from V and 7 bases from J, with 4 bases between. The CDR3 loop spans 10 amino acids. Germline V gene sequence: CDR1 DFQATT, CDR2 SNEGSKA (reference sequence). The CDR3 here is CSARVIEAFF. The CDR3 region has the DNA TGCAGTGCTAGAGTCATTGAAGCTTTCTTT.

The V gene is TRBV12-3 or TRBV12-4, the J gene TRBJ1-2; 7 bases are a match to TRBD1. This CDR3 is built from 12 residues. J lost 8 bases, V lost 6 bases, and 6 bases had no gene match. The DNA of the CDR3 is TGTGCCAGCAGACCACAGGGGAGAGGCTACACCTTC. Translated, it gives CASRPQGRGYTF.